These 23 T cell receptor beta chains were sequenced from one sample in a study of T cell repertoires in cytomegalovirus infection. MiXCR, applied by TCRdb to the reads, yields one record per CDR3 protein. The sample includes roughly 720,000 distinct CDR3 sequences, less than 40% seen only once; the top ten take roughly 2.9%. The specimen was PBMCs. Source of these receptors: a human donor in good health (CMV status not recorded). Some clones in this sample may be carry-over from other donors' samples.

This clonotype showed up just a few times. The chain uses TRBV28 and TRBJ2-1, with a weak D call TRBD2 (5 bases). The CDR3 runs 16 residues. Trimming shortened V by 6 bases and J by 0 bases, and 15 bases separated the two germline ends. Per germline, CDR1 MDHEN and CDR2 SYDVKM. CDR3 sequence (DNA): TGTGCCAGCAGCTTTGCCGGGATTAGCTCCTACAATGAGCAGTTCTTC. It encodes CASSFAGISSYNEQFF.

The chain joins TRBV28 to TRBJ2-7; D may be TRBD2 (6 bases). Germline values: CDR1 MDHEN, CDR2 SYDVKM. The CDR3 contains 16 residues. V was trimmed by 2 bases and J by 3 bases, leaving 17 bases between them. The CDR3 nucleotides read TGTGCCAGCAGTTTAGCGGCCAGGGCTAGCGACTACGAGCAGTACTTC. Translated, it gives CASSLAARASDYEQYF.

This clonotype was counted a few times. The V and J genes are TRBV30 and TRBJ1-5; TRBD1 agrees at 8 bases. CDR3 size: 13 residues. Germline V gives CDR1 GTSNPN, CDR2 SVGIG (reference sequence). V was clipped by 2 bases and J by 4 bases; unmatched bases: 1. In DNA, the CDR3 is TGTGCCTGGAGTAGACAGGGGAATCAGCCCCAGCATTTT. Its protein is CAWSRQGNQPQHF.

This clonotype has a handful of counts. V usage is TRBV27 and J usage is TRBJ1-4; TRBD1 matches at 9 bases. This CDR3 spans 15 amino acids. V dropped 6 bases and J dropped 8; count of bases not matched to a gene: 10. CDR1 and CDR2 (germline): MNHEY, SMNVEV (reference sequence). CDR3 residues: CASSTTPDRGEKLFF. DNA of the CDR3: TGTGCCAGCAGCACTACCCCGGACAGGGGAGAAAAACTGTTTTTT.

J is TRBJ1-2 and V is TRBV5-4; maybe TRBD1 (5 bases). Per the germline V gene, CDR1 is SGHNT and CDR2 is YYREEE (reference sequence). V was cut by 4 bases and J by 4 bases, with 20 bases left in between. This CDR3 is built from 16 residues. The CDR3 DNA sequence: TGTGCCAGCAGCGATGAAGGGGCGAAACTTAGCTATGGCTACACCTTC. Amino acids: CASSDEGAKLSYGYTF.

Only a few counts were recorded for this clonotype. CDR3 bases: TGTGCCAGTAGTGAAGGGGTCCGCAATTCACCCCTCCACTTT. Residues: CASSEGVRNSPLHF. This sequence joins TRBV19 and TRBJ1-6, with D tentatively TRBD1 (5 bases). Trimming shortened V by 5 bases and J by 7 bases, and 12 bases separated the two germline ends. Per the germline V gene, CDR1 is LNHDA and CDR2 is SQIVND (reference sequence). CDR3 size: 14 residues.

The chain joins TRBV12-3 or TRBV12-4 to TRBJ1-2, with TRBD1 matching over 7 bases. Losses at the gene ends were 3 bases for V and 0 bases for J; bases not matched to a gene: 7. The CDR3 runs to 16 residues. The CDR3 DNA is TGTGCCAGCAGTTTGAGCGGGGACAGTTCTAACTATGGCTACACCTTC. This gives the protein CASSLSGDSSNYGYTF.

This clonotype was picked up a small number of times. This chain uses TRBV7-6 with TRBJ1-1; 7 bases are shared with TRBD1. Trimming took 4 bases from V and 5 from J; bases not matched to a gene: 16. The CDR3 has 17 residues. Germline V gene data show CDR1 as SGHVS and CDR2 as FNYEAQ. The chain's CDR3 is CASSSGSRGIVGTEAFF. The CDR3 nucleotides read TGTGCCAGCAGCTCGGGATCCAGGGGGATAGTGGGGACTGAAGCTTTCTTT.

V is TRBV6-5 and J is TRBJ2-7; D possibly corresponds to TRBD1 (7 bases). This CDR3 spans 15 amino acids. Trimming shortened V by 0 bases and J by 5 bases, and 14 bases separated the two germline ends. Germline assignment: CDR1 MNHEY and CDR2 SVGAGI. The CDR3 sequence: CASSYSPGGHNEQYF. CDR3 DNA sequence: TGTGCCAGCAGTTACTCTCCAGGGGGGCACAACGAGCAGTACTTC.

The V call is TRBV6-5, the J call TRBJ2-7; the match to TRBD2 covers 8 bases. The CDR3 has 15 residues. Germline V gives CDR1 MNHEY, CDR2 SVGAGI. J lost 7 bases, V lost 2 bases, and 10 bases had no gene match. CDR3 coding DNA: TGTGCCAGCAGTTACCAGGGACTAGGGCGAGGGGAGCAGTACTTC. This encodes CASSYQGLGRGEQYF.

This clonotype was picked up many times. The chain combines TRBV7-8 with TRBJ1-1; no clear D gene. CDR1 is SGHVS, CDR2 FQNEAQ, per germline. Trimming removed 5 bases at V and 1 base at J, with 14 bases between. The CDR3 length is 15 residues. DNA of the CDR3: TGTGCCAGCAGCCATCTCCTCCTAAAGAACACTGAAGCTTTCTTT. Encoded protein: CASSHLLLKNTEAFF.

Many counts were recorded for this clonotype. The rearrangement links TRBV7-2 to TRBJ2-1; no clear D. Germline CDR1 and CDR2: SGHTA and FQGNSA. Trimming pared 6 bases from V and 2 bases from J, leaving 8 bases between. The CDR3 is 13 residues long. CDR3 nucleotides: TGTGCCAGCAGGACAAGTACCTACAATGAGCAGTTCTTC. It specifies CASRTSTYNEQFF.

This sequence joins TRBV5-1 and TRBJ2-1; a weak D match, TRBD2 (6 bases). This CDR3 has 14 residues. V gave up 1 base and J gave up 8 bases, with 13 bases separating them. Germline V gene sequence: CDR1 SGHRS, CDR2 YFSETQ. For the CDR3, the DNA is TGCGCCAGCAGCTTGAGGCGGGGTCTGGATGAGCAGTTCTTC. It yields the protein CASSLRRGLDEQFF.

This clonotype was recorded many times. The J gene is TRBJ1-4, the V gene TRBV12-3 or TRBV12-4; no firm D call. The CDR3 length is 13 residues. Trimming shortened V by 4 bases and J by 8 bases, and 11 bases separated the two germline ends. The chain's CDR3 is CASSSQIGEKLFF. CDR3 bases: TGTGCCAGCAGTTCACAGATCGGGGAAAAACTGTTTTTT.

On this clonotype: A much more abundant neighbour one base away suggests this may be a read error. J is TRBJ1-1 and V is TRBV7-2, with unresolved D. The CDR3 loop spans 15 amino acids. Trimming removed 5 bases at V and 0 bases at J, with 13 bases between. CDR1 SGHTA and CDR2 FQGNSA come from the germline V gene. Written as DNA, the CDR3 is TGTGCCAGCAGCGAATTCGACTCTCTGAACACTGAAGCTTTCTTT. Amino acid sequence: CASSEFDSLNTEAFF.

This clonotype was observed a handful of times. The chain couples TRBV19 to TRBJ1-5; tentatively, D is TRBD1 (6 bases). V was trimmed by 5 bases and J by 6 bases, leaving 14 bases between them. The length of the CDR3 is 14 residues. CDR1 is LNHDA, CDR2 SQIVND, per germline (reference sequence). CDR3 protein: CASSYGGRSQPQHF. For the CDR3, the DNA is TGTGCCAGTAGTTACGGGGGGCGTAGTCAGCCCCAGCATTTT.

This chain uses TRBV9 with TRBJ1-1; D is possibly TRBD1 (5 bases). Trimming left V 0 bases short and J 7 bases short, with 7 bases between. Germline V lookup: CDR1 SGDLS, CDR2 YYNGEE. The CDR3 is 12 amino acids. The chain's CDR3 is CASSVAGGEAFF. The CDR3 nucleotides read TGTGCCAGCAGCGTAGCTGGGGGTGAAGCTTTCTTT.

The J gene is TRBJ1-5, the V gene TRBV20-1, with D maybe TRBD1 (6 bases). Trimming removed 4 bases from V and 3 bases from J, with 10 bases in between. CDR3 length: 13 amino acids. The germline V gene encodes CDR1 DFQATT and CDR2 SNEGSKA (reference sequence). The CDR3: CSANTGPNQPQHF. CDR3 DNA sequence: TGCAGTGCTAACACAGGGCCCAATCAGCCCCAGCATTTT.

The chain couples TRBV12-3 or TRBV12-4 to TRBJ1-5, with D possibly matching TRBD1 (6 bases). The V end lost 3 bases, the J end lost 7 bases, and 13 bases lay between the germline ends. This CDR3 has 14 residues. For the CDR3, the DNA is TGTGCCAGCAGTTTCGGCAGGGGTGAACAGCCCCAGCATTTT. Amino acids: CASSFGRGEQPQHF.

This clonotype showed up just a few times. This sequence joins TRBV6-6 and TRBJ1-2; D gene ambiguous. V shed 2 bases and J shed 2 bases, with 15 bases lying between them. The germline V gene encodes CDR1 MNHNY and CDR2 SVGAGI (reference sequence). The CDR3 runs 16 residues. The CDR3 region has the DNA TGTGCCAGCAGTTACCTCGCGGGAGGAAGGAACTATGGCTACACCTTC. Amino acid sequence: CASSYLAGGRNYGYTF.

This clonotype has just a few counts. V and J are TRBV2 and TRBJ2-1; 8 bases align to TRBD2. Per germline, CDR1 SNHLY and CDR2 FYNNEI. The junction had 6 bases not matched to a gene; V was cut back by 6 bases and J by 5 bases. The CDR3 sequence is 14 residues long. The CDR3 spells CASRTGGANNEQFF. CDR3 DNA: TGTGCCAGCAGAACCGGGGGGGCTAACAATGAGCAGTTCTTC.

This clonotype was counted many times. The J gene is TRBJ2-1, the V gene TRBV11-2; 13 positions match TRBD2. The V gene's germline CDR1 is SGHAT and CDR2 FQNNGV. The CDR3 is made up of 16 amino acids. With V trimmed by 6 bases and J by 6 bases, 8 bases remained unmatched. As DNA, the CDR3 is TGTGCCAGCAGTCCAAGACTAGCGGGAGGAGGCAATGAGCAGTTCTTC. Translated, it gives CASSPRLAGGGNEQFF.

The rearrangement joins TRBV12-3 or TRBV12-4 to TRBJ2-6, with unresolved D. V was trimmed by 10 bases and J by 0 bases, leaving 7 bases between them. The CDR3 is 13 residues long. The CDR3 nucleotides are TGTGCCAACCAGTACTCTGGGGCCAACGTCCTGACTTTC. Its translation is CANQYSGANVLTF.